The 9 T cell receptor beta chains below come from one sample, sequenced in a study of T-cell memory formation after mild COVID-19. MiXCR was run by TCRdb on the 5' RACE reads, yielding one entry per CDR3 protein. In the table there are around 250,000 distinct CDR3 sequences, around 10% of which are singletons. Sequencing was performed on PBMCs or a T cell subset sorted from them (not recorded which). The receptors shown here come from a man younger than 35 who had mild COVID-19 (a few samples of this study predate the infection). Cell type and time point are not known.

V is TRBV7-2 and J is TRBJ2-5; D gene uncertain. V shed 4 bases and J shed 5 bases, with 11 bases lying between them. The CDR3 loop spans 13 amino acids. Per germline, CDR1 SGHTA and CDR2 FQGNSA. The CDR3 sequence: CASSSSRGETQYF. DNA for the CDR3: TGTGCCAGCAGCTCCTCCCGTGGGGAGACCCAGTACTTC.

V is TRBV6-5 and J is TRBJ1-2; D is perhaps TRBD1 (6 bases). The germline CDR1 and CDR2 sequences are MNHEY and SVGAGI. The CDR3 spans 13 residues. Trimming removed 7 bases at V and 6 bases at J, with 15 bases between. This chain's CDR3 is CASTGGRSDGYTF. As DNA, the CDR3 is TGTGCCAGCACCGGGGGGCGGTCGGATGGCTACACCTTC.

The V gene is TRBV7-3, the J gene TRBJ2-2, with 11 bases identical to TRBD2. V lost 5 bases to trimming and J lost 9 bases; unmatched junction nucleotides: 8. The CDR3 sequence is 15 residues long. Germline V lookup: CDR1 SGHTA, CDR2 FQGTGA. CDR3 residues: CASSPIAGGPRELFF. The CDR3 DNA reads TGTGCCAGCAGCCCGATAGCGGGGGGGCCCCGGGAGCTGTTTTTT. The whole variable domain, filled in from reference TRBV7-3 and TRBJ2-2, reads GAGVSQTPSNKVTEKGKYVELRCDPISGHTALYWYRQSLGQGPEFLIYFQGTGAADDSGLPNDRFFAVRPEGSVSTLKIQRTERGDSAVYLCASSPIAGGPRELFFGEGSRLTVL.

The chain is built from TRBV4-3 and TRBJ2-2; TRBD1 matches at 7 bases. CDR1 and CDR2 from the germline V gene are LGHNA and YSLEER. This CDR3 contains 15 residues. The trim removed 4 bases at V and 4 bases at J, leaving 6 bases unmatched. The CDR3 is CASSRVRGPTGELFF. The CDR3 DNA is TGCGCCAGCAGCCGGGTGAGGGGGCCCACCGGGGAGCTGTTTTTT.

This clonotype was detected a few times. This chain uses TRBV20-1 with TRBJ2-1, with D perhaps given as TRBD1 or TRBD2 (5 bases each). Trimming pared 0 bases from V and 6 bases from J, leaving 18 bases between. The CDR3 contains 16 residues. From germline, CDR1 is DFQATT and CDR2 SNEGSKA (reference sequence). CDR3 protein: CSARDPDSKGVNEQFF. The CDR3 DNA follows: TGCAGTGCTAGAGATCCGGACTCTAAAGGGGTCAATGAGCAGTTCTTC.

V and J are TRBV5-6 and TRBJ1-2, with D uncertain. The CDR3 extends over 13 amino acids. In germline, CDR1 is SGHDT, CDR2 YYEEEE. V was trimmed by 1 base and J by 2 bases, leaving 6 bases between them. The CDR3 is CASSLYDNYGYTF. The CDR3 coding sequence is TGTGCCAGCAGCTTGTATGACAACTATGGCTACACCTTC.

This clonotype was detected only a few times. The chain has TRBV6-5 and TRBJ2-7; D possibly corresponds to TRBD2 (5 bases). The CDR3 contains 15 residues. Looked up from germline, CDR1 is MNHEY and CDR2 is SVGAGI. The ends were cut back, 0 bases at V and 1 base at J, with 10 bases in the middle. CDR3 DNA sequence: TGTGCCAGCAGTTACTCACGGCCGGGATCCTACGAGCAGTACTTC. This sequence encodes CASSYSRPGSYEQYF.

This clonotype occurred many times. This chain uses TRBV6-5 with TRBJ2-3; D gene unclear. The CDR3 has 13 residues. Germline V CDR1 and CDR2: MNHEY, SVGAGI. V lost 9 bases to trimming and J lost 2 bases, with 12 bases between them. The CDR3 nucleotides are TGTGCCAGTTCGGGCAGGACCACAGATACGCAGTATTTT. Translating gives CASSGRTTDTQYF.

CDR3 bases: TGTGCCAGTAGTGTCCGGGACAAGCGGGGCAATGAGCAGTTCTTC. Its translation is CASSVRDKRGNEQFF. The rearrangement uses TRBV19 and TRBJ2-1; a weak D match, TRBD2 (7 bases). The germline V gene has CDR1 LNHDA and CDR2 SQIVND (reference sequence). The CDR3 runs to 15 residues. Trimming took 5 bases from V and 6 from J, leaving 17 bases between them.